The 9 T cell receptor beta chains below all came from one sample that was sequenced in a study of blood T cell repertoires in COVID-19. Libraries were prepared by immunoSEQ multiplex PCR; TCRdb keeps only in-frame clonotypes and omits some of them. Altogether a few hundred thousand clones are present, around 91% being singletons, with the ten largest covering about 15%. Sample: PBMCs or T cells enriched from blood (not recorded which). These receptors were collected from a man aged 30 to 45 who had been exposed to COVID-19.

The chain recombines TRBV7-2 with TRBJ1-2; 9 bases line up with TRBD1. Germline CDR1 is SGHTA and CDR2 is FQGNSA. This CDR3 is 16 amino acids long. V lost 0 bases, J lost 6 bases, and 8 bases stayed unmatched. Here the CDR3 reads CASSLASYRGQDGYTF. CDR3 DNA: TGTGCCAGCAGCTTAGCCAGTTACAGGGGGCAAGATGGCTACACCTTC.

This clone appeared a single time. The V call is TRBV2, the J call TRBJ2-6; TRBD2 agrees at 8 bases. The V gene end was trimmed by 6 bases and the J gene end by 2 bases; junction bases not matched to a gene: 9. The CDR3 has 17 amino acids. CDR1 is SNHLY and CDR2 is FYNNEI in the germline V gene. DNA of the CDR3: TGTGCCAGCAGGGGCGGGGGGCGGTTTGCTGGGGCCAACGTCCTGACTTTC. Translating it yields CASRGGGRFAGANVLTF.

The chain employs TRBV5-1 and TRBJ1-5; 8 bases fit TRBD1. V lost 5 bases to trimming and J lost 6 bases; unmatched junction nucleotides: 4. In germline, CDR1 is SGHRS, CDR2 YFSETQ. The CDR3 is 13 amino acids. The CDR3 loop is CASSWTGSQPQHF. The DNA of the CDR3 is TGCGCCAGCAGTTGGACAGGGAGTCAGCCCCAGCATTTT.

The J gene is TRBJ1-2, the V gene TRBV6-5; 7 bases are shared with TRBD1. Germline CDR1 reads MNHEY; CDR2 reads SVGAGI. The CDR3 sequence is 12 residues long. Trimming at V came to 7 bases and at J to 5 bases, leaving 4 bases not matched to a gene. The CDR3 DNA reads as TGTGCCAGCAACCGGGACAGTTATGGCTACACCTTC. Protein sequence: CASNRDSYGYTF.

The chain has TRBV12-3 or TRBV12-4 and TRBJ2-1, with D perhaps matching TRBD2 (5 bases). The CDR3 extends over 12 amino acids. Trimming stripped 3 bases from V and 10 bases from J, with 10 bases between. The CDR3 coding sequence is TGTGCCAGCAGTTTGCCCAGAGGGGAGCAGTTCTTC. This translates into CASSLPRGEQFF.

This clone was found a few times. The chain links TRBV18 to TRBJ1-5, with TRBD1 identical over 7 bases. The CDR3 is made up of 15 amino acids. Germline trimming cut 4 bases from V and 3 bases from J; bases unmatched to any gene: 6. The germline CDR1 and CDR2 sequences are KGHSH and LQKENI. Written as DNA, the CDR3 is TGTGCCAGCTCACTGACAGGGTACGACAATCAGCCCCAGCATTTT. It encodes CASSLTGYDNQPQHF.

The V call is TRBV7-9, the J call TRBJ2-2; 10 bases line up with TRBD1. Unmatched junction bases numbered 15, after V lost 2 bases and J lost 6 bases. This CDR3 is built from 19 residues. CDR1 and CDR2 (germline): SEHNR, FQNEAQ (reference sequence). Here the CDR3 DNA reads TGTGCCAGCAGCTTAACCCCGACAGGGGGCGCATCCACAGCCGGGGAGCTGTTTTTT. The encoded protein is CASSLTPTGGASTAGELFF.

The chain uses TRBV19 and TRBJ1-1; D is possibly TRBD1 (5 bases). The V and J ends lost 7 bases and 8 bases respectively, with 20 bases between them. The CDR3 consists of 14 residues. The germline V gene encodes CDR1 LNHDA and CDR2 SQIVND (reference sequence). The CDR3 loop reads CASMRLVGLGEAFF. The CDR3 nucleotides read TGTGCCAGTATGAGGTTGGTGGGGCTCGGGGAAGCTTTCTTT. Full variable domain (remainder filled in from reference TRBV19 and TRBJ1-1): DGGITQSPKYLFRKEGQNVTLSCEQNLNHDAMYWYRQDPGQGLRLIYYSQIVNDFQKGDIAEGYSVSREKKESFPLTVTSAQKNPTAFYLCASMRLVGLGEAFFGQGTRLTVV.

This clone has just one count. The chain links TRBV7-8 to TRBJ2-7, with D maybe TRBD1 (6 bases). Germline values: CDR1 SGHVS, CDR2 FQNEAQ. This CDR3 is built from 14 residues. V was trimmed by 3 bases and J by 3 bases, leaving 12 bases between them. The CDR3 DNA follows: TGTGCCAGCAGCTTCGGTAACAGGGTCTACGAGCAGTACTTC. This encodes CASSFGNRVYEQYF.